This T cell receptor (beta chain) was identified in a study of T cell responses to AZD1222 COVID-19 vaccine. General study points: The sample set comprised mostly white British donors with more females, and clonal diversity was possibly underestimated. No repertoire was sampled before or during the peak T cell response, only after it.

The germline V and J ends were trimmed by 5 bases and 5 bases, with 15 bases remaining between them. Germline CDR1 reads LNHDA; CDR2 reads SQIVND (reference sequence). The CDR3 extends over 14 amino acids. The repertoire was sequenced with immunoSEQ multiplex PCR; TCRdb's copy has only in-frame clones and lacks some. The sample has 120,000 to 150,000 clones, 75% to 90% seen once. In regard to this clone: Its target is not known.

The material was peripheral blood, obtained 28 days after the second AZD1222 dose. The chain combines TRBV19 with TRBJ2-5, with D possibly being TRBD1 or TRBD2 (5 bases each). This TCR came from an adult who received the AZD1222 COVID-19 vaccine. For the CDR3, the DNA is TGTGCCAGTAGTCCCGGGGCCCATGGGGAGACCCAGTACTTC. Translation: CASSPGAHGETQYF. The complete variable domain, with remaining parts taken from reference TRBV19 and TRBJ2-5, reads DGGITQSPKYLFRKEGQNVTLSCEQNLNHDAMYWYRQDPGQGLRLIYYSQIVNDFQKGDIAEGYSVSREKKESFPLTVTSAQKNPTAFYLCASSPGAHGETQYFGPGTRLLVL.